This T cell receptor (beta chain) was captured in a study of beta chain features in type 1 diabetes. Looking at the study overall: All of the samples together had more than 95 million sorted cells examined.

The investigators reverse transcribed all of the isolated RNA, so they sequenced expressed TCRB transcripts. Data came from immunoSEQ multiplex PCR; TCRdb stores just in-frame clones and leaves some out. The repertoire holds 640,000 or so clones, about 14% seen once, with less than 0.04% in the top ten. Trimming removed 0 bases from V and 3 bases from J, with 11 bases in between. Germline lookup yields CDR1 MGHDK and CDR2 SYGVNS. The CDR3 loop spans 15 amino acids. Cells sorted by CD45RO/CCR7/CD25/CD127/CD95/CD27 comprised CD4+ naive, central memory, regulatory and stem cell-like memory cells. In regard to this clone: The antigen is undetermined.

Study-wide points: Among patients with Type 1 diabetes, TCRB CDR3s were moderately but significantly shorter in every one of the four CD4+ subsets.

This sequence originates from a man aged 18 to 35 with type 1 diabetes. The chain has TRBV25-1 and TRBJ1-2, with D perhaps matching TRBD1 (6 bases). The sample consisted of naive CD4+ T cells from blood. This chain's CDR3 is CASSEYRDTYYGYTF. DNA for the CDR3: TGTGCCAGCAGTGAATATAGGGACACCTACTATGGCTACACCTTC.